The subject of this entry is one T cell receptor beta chain. This specimen comes from a study of shared clonotypes between healthy human individuals. Profiled with immunoSEQ multiplex PCR; TCRdb holds only in-frame clones, not every one. The repertoire includes about 480,000 clones, 60% to 85% of them detected once, and 10% to 15% sits in the top ten. Specimen: PBMCs. The source is a woman aged 35 to 49 in good health. Some clones in this sample may be carry-over from other donors' samples.

DNA of the CDR3: TGTGCCAGCAGCGTTCGACTAGCGGGAGGGGATACGCAGTATTTT. Residues: CASSVRLAGGDTQYF. V is TRBV4-2 and J is TRBJ2-3; 14 bases are shared with TRBD2. The germline gives CDR1 LGHNA, CDR2 YNFKEQ. The CDR3 has 15 amino acids. V shed 5 bases and J 6 bases; nucleotides not matched to a gene: 4.